Only a few counts were recorded for the clone carrying this T cell receptor (beta chain). Exposed participants encountered a COVID-19 case during the 2 weeks preceding study entry. The assay was immunoSEQ multiplex PCR, and TCRdb's table has in-frame clones only and misses some. The sample consists of about 430,000 clones, roughly 88% of them appearing once. The sample originates from a study of blood T cell repertoires in COVID-19. The sequenced sample was PBMCs or T cells enriched from blood (not recorded which). The clonotype comes from a woman in her late teens or twenties who had been exposed to COVID-19.

As DNA, the CDR3 is TGCGCCAGCAGCCAAGTCCCCCCGGGACTAGCGGGAGACGAGCAGTTCTTC. It codes for CASSQVPPGLAGDEQFF. V usage is TRBV4-1 and J usage is TRBJ2-1; 14 bases match TRBD2. Losses at the gene ends were 1 base for V and 10 bases for J; bases not matched to a gene: 9. The germline CDR1 and CDR2 sequences are MGHRA and YSYEKL. This CDR3 comprises 17 residues.